This is a list of T cell receptor beta chains from one sample in a study of PD-1 blockade in mismatch repair-deficient tumors. The repertoire was sequenced with immunoSEQ multiplex PCR; TCRdb's copy has only in-frame clones and lacks some. The sample has tens of thousands of clones, roughly 84% seen once. Here the sequenced sample was PBMCs, taken about 40 weeks after starting pembrolizumab. Source of these receptors: an adult with mismatch repair-deficient cancer. Each CDR3 is given with its conserved first and last residue. The D gene is left open where the match is weak. Clone size is not always given. Where it is, it says once, few, many or a class for expanded clones.

v_gene: TRBV2
d_gene: -
j_gene: TRBJ1-1
abundance: -
CDR3nt: TGTGCCAGCAGTGATGCCCACTCGAACACTGAAGCTTTCTTT
CDR3aa: CASSDAHSNTEAFF

v_gene: TRBV5-1
d_gene: -
j_gene: TRBJ2-3
abundance: -
CDR3nt: TGCGCCAGCAGCTTGGCGGGTCGGGGGTATGATGATACGCAGTATTTT
CDR3aa: CASSLAGRGYDDTQYF

v_gene: TRBV28
d_gene: -
j_gene: TRBJ2-1
abundance: -
CDR3nt: TGTGCCAGCAGTGCCTTTAGCGAGCAGTTCTTC
CDR3aa: CASSAFSEQFF

v_gene: TRBV2
d_gene: -
j_gene: TRBJ2-5
abundance: -
CDR3nt: TGTGCCAGCAGCCAGGACACGGAGACCCAGTACTTC
CDR3aa: CASSQDTETQYF

v_gene: TRBV6-1
d_gene: TRBD2
j_gene: TRBJ2-5
abundance: -
CDR3nt: TGTGCCAGCAGATGGACTAGCGGGAGTCCAAAGACCCAGTACTTC
CDR3aa: CASRWTSGSPKTQYF

v_gene: TRBV7-2
d_gene: TRBD2
j_gene: TRBJ2-4
abundance: once
CDR3nt: TGTGCCAGCAGCTTAGGCGGGACTAGGGGGGTCGACTTC
CDR3aa: CASSLGGTRGVDF

v_gene: TRBV29-1
d_gene: TRBD1
j_gene: TRBJ2-2
abundance: -
CDR3nt: TGCAGCGTTGAAAATCCGGACAGGGCGGGGGAGCTGTTTTTT
CDR3aa: CSVENPDRAGELFF

v_gene: TRBV7-2
d_gene: TRBD1
j_gene: TRBJ2-7
abundance: -
CDR3nt: TGTGCCAGCAGCTTAGCGCTGGGGACAGGGGGGGCCGAGCAGTACTTC
CDR3aa: CASSLALGTGGAEQYF

v_gene: TRBV7-9
d_gene: TRBD1
j_gene: TRBJ1-5
abundance: -
CDR3nt: TGTGCCAGCAGCTTAGAAGGGGGCGCAGGTCAGCCCCAGCATTTT
CDR3aa: CASSLEGGAGQPQHF

v_gene: TRBV7-9
d_gene: TRBD2
j_gene: TRBJ2-7
abundance: few
CDR3nt: TGTGCCAGCAGCATTGGGAATATAGTACTAGCGGGAGTTAACGAGCAGTACTTC
CDR3aa: CASSIGNIVLAGVNEQYF

v_gene: TRBV7-9
d_gene: -
j_gene: TRBJ2-7
abundance: -
CDR3nt: TGTGCCAGCAGCTTAGAGGGGGTACCGGCTACGATGCAGTACTTC
CDR3aa: CASSLEGVPATMQYF

v_gene: TRBV29-1
d_gene: TRBD1
j_gene: TRBJ2-7
abundance: few
CDR3nt: TGCAGCGGTGCGGGACAGGGATACGAGCAGTACTTC
CDR3aa: CSGAGQGYEQYF

v_gene: TRBV7-3
d_gene: -
j_gene: TRBJ2-3
abundance: once
CDR3nt: TGTGCCAGCAGCTTACTCGGGGGAAAAGGCACAGATACGCAGTATTTT
CDR3aa: CASSLLGGKGTDTQYF

v_gene: TRBV5-1
d_gene: TRBD1
j_gene: TRBJ2-2
abundance: -
CDR3nt: TGCGCCAGCAGGGAACAGGGGGCAGGCGGGGAGCTGTTTTTT
CDR3aa: CASREQGAGGELFF

v_gene: TRBV11-2
d_gene: TRBD2
j_gene: TRBJ2-1
abundance: -
CDR3nt: TGTGCCAGCAGCTTTGCGGGAGGGATGGAGCAGTTCTTC
CDR3aa: CASSFAGGMEQFF

v_gene: TRBV7-7
d_gene: TRBD1
j_gene: TRBJ2-1
abundance: once
CDR3nt: TGTGCTAGCAGCTCGGACAGGGGGTATGAGCAGTTCTTC
CDR3aa: CASSSDRGYEQFF

v_gene: TRBV7-8
d_gene: TRBD2
j_gene: TRBJ2-3
abundance: -
CDR3nt: TGTGCCAGCAGCTCTAAGGGACTAGCGGGCACAGATACGCAGTATTTT
CDR3aa: CASSSKGLAGTDTQYF

v_gene: TRBV5-1
d_gene: TRBD1
j_gene: TRBJ2-5
abundance: few
CDR3nt: TGCGCCAGCAGTTCCCTTGGGACAGGGGTTGAAGAGACCCAGTACTTC
CDR3aa: CASSSLGTGVEETQYF

v_gene: TRBV7-2
d_gene: TRBD2
j_gene: TRBJ2-3
abundance: -
CDR3nt: TGTGCCAGCAGCTCCTTCGGCGGGAGAGGCACAGATACGCAGTATTTT
CDR3aa: CASSSFGGRGTDTQYF

v_gene: TRBV2
d_gene: -
j_gene: TRBJ2-7
abundance: few
CDR3nt: TGTGCCAGCAGTGGGACTACATACGAGCAGTACTTC
CDR3aa: CASSGTTYEQYF

v_gene: TRBV7-3
d_gene: TRBD2
j_gene: TRBJ2-1
abundance: -
CDR3nt: TGTGCCAGCAGCTCTAGCGGGAGTAACAATGAGCAGTTCTTC
CDR3aa: CASSSSGSNNEQFF

v_gene: TRBV28
d_gene: -
j_gene: TRBJ2-7
abundance: few
CDR3nt: TGTGCCAGCAGTTTGGGGGGATCTTCGGGCTACGAGCAGTACTTC
CDR3aa: CASSLGGSSGYEQYF

v_gene: TRBV9
d_gene: -
j_gene: TRBJ1-3
abundance: -
CDR3nt: TGTGCCAGCAGCGTAGGGGGCAGATACTCTGGAAACACCATATATTTT
CDR3aa: CASSVGGRYSGNTIYF

v_gene: TRBV29-1
d_gene: -
j_gene: TRBJ1-2
abundance: -
CDR3nt: TGCAGCGTTGGGGGGGACGCTAACTATGGCTACACCTTC
CDR3aa: CSVGGDANYGYTF

v_gene: TRBV7-3
d_gene: TRBD2
j_gene: TRBJ2-3
abundance: -
CDR3nt: TGTGCCAGCAGCTTAGCGGGAGCCACAGATACGCAGTATTTT
CDR3aa: CASSLAGATDTQYF

v_gene: TRBV9
d_gene: TRBD1
j_gene: TRBJ1-1
abundance: once
CDR3nt: TGTGCCAGCAGCACGCGGACAGGGCTAACTGAAGCTTTCTTT
CDR3aa: CASSTRTGLTEAFF

v_gene: TRBV7-3
d_gene: -
j_gene: TRBJ2-3
abundance: -
CDR3nt: TGTGCCAGCAGCTTCCAGGTCACAGATACGCAGTATTTT
CDR3aa: CASSFQVTDTQYF

v_gene: TRBV5-1
d_gene: TRBD1
j_gene: TRBJ1-1
abundance: -
CDR3nt: TGCGCCAGCAGCCCCAGGACAGGGGCGAACACTGAAGCTTTCTTT
CDR3aa: CASSPRTGANTEAFF

v_gene: TRBV7-8
d_gene: TRBD2
j_gene: TRBJ2-5
abundance: -
CDR3nt: TGTGCCAGCAGCTTAGTCGGGAGGGCGACCCAGTACTTC
CDR3aa: CASSLVGRATQYF

v_gene: TRBV28
d_gene: -
j_gene: TRBJ2-1
abundance: -
CDR3nt: TGTGCCAGCAGTTTAGGCGGAGAGCAGTTCTTC
CDR3aa: CASSLGGEQFF

v_gene: TRBV28
d_gene: TRBD1
j_gene: TRBJ2-1
abundance: once
CDR3nt: TGTGCCAGCAGTTTCCAGGGGGCGCAAGGGAATGAGCAGTTCTTC
CDR3aa: CASSFQGAQGNEQFF

v_gene: TRBV28
d_gene: TRBD1
j_gene: TRBJ1-4
abundance: -
CDR3nt: TGTGCCAGCGCCAAAACAGGGGCGTTCGAAAAACTGTTTTTT
CDR3aa: CASAKTGAFEKLFF

v_gene: TRBV13
d_gene: TRBD2
j_gene: TRBJ2-2
abundance: few
CDR3nt: TGTGCCAGCAGCTTAGCCCTAGCGGGAGGGCGTACCGGGGAGCTGTTTTTT
CDR3aa: CASSLALAGGRTGELFF

v_gene: TRBV14
d_gene: TRBD1
j_gene: TRBJ2-4
abundance: -
CDR3nt: TGTGCCAGCAGCCAGAAGCTAGCAGGGGGAGCAAAAAACATTCAGTACTTC
CDR3aa: CASSQKLAGGAKNIQYF

v_gene: TRBV27
d_gene: TRBD2
j_gene: TRBJ2-7
abundance: -
CDR3nt: TGTGCCAGCTCCCGAGCGGGAGCCCACTACGAGCAGTACTTC
CDR3aa: CASSRAGAHYEQYF

v_gene: TRBV5-1
d_gene: -
j_gene: TRBJ2-5
abundance: -
CDR3nt: TGCGCCAGCAGCTTAGTGGGGGGCCAAGAGACCCAGTACTTC
CDR3aa: CASSLVGGQETQYF

v_gene: TRBV28
d_gene: TRBD1
j_gene: TRBJ1-1
abundance: -
CDR3nt: TGTGCCAGCAGTCCAGGGGGTCGGCGGACTGAAGCTTTCTTT
CDR3aa: CASSPGGRRTEAFF

v_gene: TRBV6-5
d_gene: TRBD1
j_gene: TRBJ1-6
abundance: -
CDR3nt: TGTGCCAGCAGTTACTTCGGGACAGGGAGGAATTCACCCCTCCACTTT
CDR3aa: CASSYFGTGRNSPLHF

v_gene: TRBV6-5
d_gene: TRBD2
j_gene: TRBJ2-2
abundance: -
CDR3nt: TGTGCCAGCATCCCGACTAGCGGACCCACCGGGGAGCTGTTTTTT
CDR3aa: CASIPTSGPTGELFF

v_gene: TRBV27
d_gene: -
j_gene: TRBJ1-1
abundance: once
CDR3nt: TGTGCCAGCAGTTTATCGTACAGGAACACTGAAGCTTTCTTT
CDR3aa: CASSLSYRNTEAFF

v_gene: TRBV28
d_gene: -
j_gene: TRBJ1-4
abundance: -
CDR3nt: TGTGCCGTGGGGGGAAGGGCCCCAACTTATGAAAAACTGTTTTTT
CDR3aa: CAVGGRAPTYEKLFF

v_gene: TRBV29-1
d_gene: TRBD1
j_gene: TRBJ1-2
abundance: -
CDR3nt: TGCAGCGCCGGACAGGGCGACATAATAAACTATGGCTACACCTTC
CDR3aa: CSAGQGDIINYGYTF

v_gene: TRBV9
d_gene: TRBD2
j_gene: TRBJ2-7
abundance: -
CDR3nt: TGTGCCAGCAGCGATGGACTAGCGGGAGTCTACGAGCAGTACTTC
CDR3aa: CASSDGLAGVYEQYF

v_gene: TRBV14
d_gene: TRBD1
j_gene: TRBJ2-7
abundance: few
CDR3nt: TGTGCCAGCAGCCAACCGGGACAGGGAGGTTACGAGCAGTACTTC
CDR3aa: CASSQPGQGGYEQYF

v_gene: TRBV5-6
d_gene: -
j_gene: TRBJ1-5
abundance: -
CDR3nt: TGTGCCAGCAGCTTATGGAGTAGCAATCAGCCCCAGCATTTT
CDR3aa: CASSLWSSNQPQHF

v_gene: TRBV28
d_gene: -
j_gene: TRBJ2-7
abundance: -
CDR3nt: TGTGCCAGCAGTTTAGGCATGCCCCTGTTCGCGTACTTC
CDR3aa: CASSLGMPLFAYF

v_gene: TRBV18
d_gene: -
j_gene: TRBJ2-7
abundance: -
CDR3nt: TGTGCCAGCTCACCACCGTCCAATCCCTACGAGCAGTACTTC
CDR3aa: CASSPPSNPYEQYF

v_gene: TRBV2
d_gene: TRBD1
j_gene: TRBJ1-2
abundance: -
CDR3nt: TGTGCCAGCAGCCCACAGGGGAACTATGGCTACACCTTC
CDR3aa: CASSPQGNYGYTF

v_gene: TRBV7-3
d_gene: -
j_gene: TRBJ2-3
abundance: -
CDR3nt: TGTGCCAGCAGCTATACGGGAACAGATACGCAGTATTTT
CDR3aa: CASSYTGTDTQYF

v_gene: TRBV28
d_gene: TRBD1
j_gene: TRBJ1-1
abundance: -
CDR3nt: TGTGCCAGCAGTTTGGTCAGGGGGGAAGCTTTCTTT
CDR3aa: CASSLVRGEAFF